Each of the 13 T cell receptor beta chains below was sequenced from the same sample in a study of blood T cell repertoires in COVID-19. Measured with immunoSEQ multiplex PCR; TCRdb has only the in-frame clones, and not every one. This sample has under 250,000 clones, with over 75% found just once. Input material: PBMCs or T cells enriched from blood (not recorded which). Receptors were obtained from a woman between 25 and 40 years old who had been exposed to COVID-19.

The V and J genes are TRBV2 and TRBJ1-5; TRBD1 might be the D (5 bases). CDR1 and CDR2 (germline): SNHLY, FYNNEI. V was cut by 7 bases and J by 6 bases, with 13 bases left in between. The CDR3 loop spans 13 amino acids. CDR3 in amino acids: CASNRQERQPQHF. CDR3 sequence (DNA): TGTGCCAGCAACAGGCAGGAACGTCAGCCCCAGCATTTT.

The chain links TRBV5-1 to TRBJ2-7; 13 bases map to TRBD2. V trimming: 4 bases; J trimming: 6 bases; junction bases outside the gene matches: 13. CDR1 and CDR2 (germline): SGHRS, YFSETQ. CDR3 length: 17 amino acids. CDR3 bases: TGCGCCAGCAGCCTTGGGACTAGCGGGATGGTGGGATTCGAGCAGTACTTC. Its translation: CASSLGTSGMVGFEQYF.

The sample holds one count of this clone. The rearrangement uses TRBV19 and TRBJ1-2; D is perhaps TRBD1 (6 bases). The length of the CDR3 is 12 residues. The V end was cut by 8 bases, the J end by 7 bases, with 14 bases between. Germline CDR1 reads LNHDA; CDR2 reads SQIVND (reference sequence). The chain's CDR3 is CASQHRGGGYTF. CDR3 nucleotides: TGTGCCAGTCAGCACAGAGGGGGTGGCTACACCTTC.

The chain has TRBV10-3 and TRBJ2-7, with a possible D match to TRBD2 (6 bases). V was shortened by 6 bases and J by 5 bases, with 20 bases between the two germline ends. The CDR3 is made up of 15 amino acids. Germline V lookup: CDR1 ENHRY, CDR2 SYGVKD. The CDR3 loop is CAIRGMTSRGNEQYF. In DNA, the CDR3 is TGTGCCATCAGGGGGATGACTAGTCGAGGTAACGAGCAGTACTTC.

CDR3 protein: CASSRDGELFF. DNA for the CDR3: TGTGCCAGCAGCCGGGACGGGGAGCTGTTTTTT. The rearrangement joins TRBV6-5 to TRBJ2-2; weak D call: TRBD2 (5 bases). The CDR3 is 11 amino acids. Between the trimmed V and J ends, which lost 6 bases and 7 bases, there was a span of 6 bases. Per the germline V gene, CDR1 is MNHEY and CDR2 is SVGAGI.

The chain uses TRBV2 and TRBJ2-5; 11 nucleotides agree with TRBD2. Germline assignment: CDR1 SNHLY and CDR2 FYNNEI. V trimming: 7 bases; J trimming: 6 bases; junction bases outside the gene matches: 10. The CDR3 spans 15 residues. As DNA, the CDR3 is TGTGCCAGCACCACGACTAGCGGGATGTTTAAGACCCAGTACTTC. Translation gives CASTTTSGMFKTQYF.

This clone was detected only once. This chain connects TRBV30 to TRBJ2-3, with TRBD2 identical over 13 bases. CDR1 and CDR2 from the germline V gene are GTSNPN and SVGIG (reference sequence). The CDR3 sequence is 20 residues long. With 0 bases clipped from V and 5 bases from J, the junction kept 17 bases outside the gene matches. The CDR3 sequence is CAWSVRWRTSGSGEEDTQYF. DNA of the CDR3: TGTGCCTGGAGTGTACGTTGGAGGACTAGCGGGAGTGGGGAGGAAGATACGCAGTATTTT. Full variable domain (missing parts from reference TRBV30 and TRBJ2-3): SQTIHQWPATLVQPVGSPLSLECTVEGTSNPNLYWYRQAAGRGLQLLFYSVGIGQISSEVPQNLSASRPQDRQFILSSKKLLLSDSGFYLCAWSVRWRTSGSGEEDTQYFGPGTRLTVL.

The V call is TRBV10-1, the J call TRBJ2-1; 10 bases are a match to TRBD1. Germline V lookup: CDR1 WNHNN, CDR2 SYGVQD (reference sequence). The CDR3 has 13 residues. J gave up 8 bases and V 7 bases, and 5 bases lay outside the gene matches. The CDR3 sequence: CASTGTGEDEQFF. The CDR3 coding sequence is TGCGCCAGCACCGGGACAGGGGAGGATGAGCAGTTCTTC.

The chain employs TRBV9 and TRBJ1-1; 7 positions match TRBD1. This CDR3 comprises 15 residues. J gave up 1 base and V 3 bases, and 6 bases lay outside the gene matches. Per germline, CDR1 SGDLS and CDR2 YYNGEE. CDR3 in amino acids: CASSARGQRNTEAFF. The CDR3 region has the DNA TGTGCCAGCAGCGCAAGGGGACAGCGGAACACTGAAGCTTTCTTT.

The chain joins TRBV10-3 to TRBJ1-6; tentatively, D is TRBD1 (5 bases). Germline CDR1 is ENHRY and CDR2 is SYGVKD. The CDR3 consists of 13 residues. V was cut by 6 bases and J by 12 bases, with 15 bases left in between. CDR3 nucleotides: TGTGCCATCAGGGGAACAGGCGCCGGACCCCTCCACTTT. The encoded protein is CAIRGTGAGPLHF.

The rearrangement links TRBV15 to TRBJ1-2, with 10 nucleotides matching TRBD1. V was clipped by 0 bases and J by 6 bases; unmatched bases: 1. CDR1 LNHNV and CDR2 YYDKDF come from the germline V gene (reference sequence). The CDR3 consists of 14 residues. The CDR3 loop is CATSREDRGDGYTF. DNA of the CDR3: TGTGCCACCAGCAGAGAGGACAGGGGGGATGGCTACACCTTC.

The rearrangement links TRBV6-1 to TRBJ1-2; TRBD1 agrees at 7 bases. After removal of 1 base from V and 4 bases from J, the junction contained 3 bases not matched to a gene. The CDR3 spans 14 residues. Germline V gives CDR1 MNHNS, CDR2 SASEGT. The CDR3 DNA sequence: TGTGCCAGCAGTGAAGGGACAGGCCCCTATGGCTACACCTTC. Its translation is CASSEGTGPYGYTF.

This sequence joins TRBV5-1 and TRBJ1-2; D might be TRBD1 (6 bases). Trimming cost V 4 bases and J 4 bases, with 11 bases left between them. This CDR3 region has 13 residues. Germline-derived CDR1 and CDR2 are SGHRS and YFSETQ. In nucleotides, the CDR3 is TGCGCCAGCAGCGGAAAGGACAGCTATGGCTACACCTTC. It encodes CASSGKDSYGYTF.